The entry below gives a single T cell receptor (beta chain) sequence along with its context. What it binds is unknown. Trimming stripped 5 bases from V and 5 bases from J, with 12 bases between. This CDR3 is built from 13 residues. In germline, CDR1 is MDHEN, CDR2 SYDVKM. These data come from a study of cytomegalovirus exposure and HLA in healthy donors. Overall study findings and caveats: Cytomegalovirus-associated TCR beta chains were listed, numbering 150 to 200. Diagnosis of cytomegalovirus status made by the classifier reportedly showed high specificity and sensitivity. According to a subsequent analysis, TCR clusters from the first cohort were inclined to appear together in the 120 validation repertoires. In vitro checks showed that three CMV-associated chains really do target CMV antigens.

The protocol was immunoSEQ multiplex PCR, while the TCRdb copy is restricted to in-frame clones and leaves out a portion. This table has 100,000 or so clones, roughly nine tenths appearing once. This sequence joins TRBV28 and TRBJ2-5, with no clear D. The sample taken for sequencing was PBMCs. The receptor was isolated from a woman aged 18-29 years in good health and CMV-seropositive. CDR3 coding DNA: TGTGCCAGCAGTCCAACCATGAGGGAGACCCAGTACTTC. Protein: CASSPTMRETQYF. The complete variable domain, with remaining parts taken from reference TRBV28 and TRBJ2-5, reads DVKVTQSSRYLVKRTGEKVFLECVQDMDHENMFWYRQDPGLGLRLIYFSYDVKMKEKGDIPEGYSVSREKKERFSLILESASTNQTSMYLCASSPTMRETQYFGPGTRLLVL.